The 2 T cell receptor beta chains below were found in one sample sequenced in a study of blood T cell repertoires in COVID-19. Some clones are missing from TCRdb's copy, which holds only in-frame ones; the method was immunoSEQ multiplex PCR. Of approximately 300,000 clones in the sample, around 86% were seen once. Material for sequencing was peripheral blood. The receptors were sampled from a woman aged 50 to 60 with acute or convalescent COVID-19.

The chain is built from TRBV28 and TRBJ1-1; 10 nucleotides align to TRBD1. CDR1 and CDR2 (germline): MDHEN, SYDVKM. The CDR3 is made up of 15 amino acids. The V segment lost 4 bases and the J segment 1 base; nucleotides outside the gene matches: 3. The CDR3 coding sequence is TGTGCCAGCAGTTCCAGACAGGGGGCGAACACTGAAGCTTTCTTT. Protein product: CASSSRQGANTEAFF.

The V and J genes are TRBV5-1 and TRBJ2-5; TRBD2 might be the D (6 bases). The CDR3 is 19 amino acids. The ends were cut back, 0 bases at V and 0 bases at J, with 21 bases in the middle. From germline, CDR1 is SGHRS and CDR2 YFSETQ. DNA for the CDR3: TGCGCCAGCAGCTTGGGGTCGATCGGTTGGCGGGAAGACCAAGAGACCCAGTACTTC. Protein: CASSLGSIGWREDQETQYF.